This T cell receptor beta chain was captured by sequencing in a study of blood T cell repertoires in COVID-19. This clone has a single count. Germline values: CDR1 KGHSH, CDR2 LQKENI. This CDR3 region has 16 residues. Trimming cost V 1 base and J 0 bases, with 10 bases left between them. Libraries were prepared by immunoSEQ multiplex PCR; TCRdb keeps only in-frame clonotypes and omits some of them. In the table there are about 190,000 clones, nearly 90% of which are singletons. Input material: peripheral blood. V and J are TRBV18 and TRBJ1-3; no clear D gene. This receptor was obtained from a man aged 45 to 65 with acute or convalescent COVID-19. CDR3 region: CASSPRLLNSGNTIYF. CDR3 sequence (DNA): TGTGCCAGCTCACCACGTTTACTGAACTCTGGAAACACCATATATTTT.